This T cell receptor beta chain appears in the sequencing data of a study of beta chain features in type 1 diabetes. Background on the study: Patients did not differ from healthy donors in age, gender or cell yield. Sorted cell examination encompassed approximately 98,000,000 cells across all samples. Study results and caveats: Shorter TCRB CDR3s, moderately but significantly so, were found in Type 1 diabetes patients in all four CD4+ subsets. cDNA sequencing could over-represent cells with high TCR expression.

V lost 3 bases, J lost 8 bases, and 6 bases stayed unmatched. CDR3 length: 14 residues. Germline V lookup: CDR1 MNHNS, CDR2 SASEGT. This clone was counted only a few times. Its antigen is unidentified. Expressed TCRB transcripts were sequenced, since all the RNA that had been isolated was reverse transcribed. The protocol was immunoSEQ multiplex PCR, while the TCRdb copy is restricted to in-frame clones and leaves out a portion. The sample shows 140,000 to 150,000 clones, 10% to 15% of them seen only once. Sequenced material: central memory CD4+ T cells from blood. The origin of this receptor is a man younger than 35 with type 1 diabetes. The J gene is TRBJ1-2, the V gene TRBV6-1; 10 bases map to TRBD1. The CDR3 bases are TGTGCCAGCAGTGATTCCGGGACAGGGGACGGCTACACCTTC. Residues: CASSDSGTGDGYTF.